This T cell receptor beta chain derives from a study of shared clonotypes between healthy human individuals. Points on this clone: The antigen is unknown.

Sequencing was performed with immunoSEQ multiplex PCR; in TCRdb, only in-frame clones are kept and a portion is missing. The sample records some 2,400,000 clones, around 95% being singletons. Germline CDR1 MGHDK, CDR2 SYGVNS. The CDR3 is 11 amino acids. Trimming shortened V by 3 bases and J by 1 base, and 1 base separated the two germline ends. Study results and limitations: Despite large depth, sorted-subset datasets appeared incompletely sequenced.

The chain employs TRBV25-1 and TRBJ2-7; D is unresolved. Source material: naive CD4+ T cells sorted from blood. Indicated subset: CD45RA+ positively selected. The source of this sequence is a man aged 18 to 29 in good health. The CDR3 sequence: CASSDSYEQYF. The CDR3 region has the DNA TGTGCCAGCAGTGATTCCTACGAGCAGTACTTC.